This TCR beta chain was obtained from a study of post-analysis software for immune sequencing data. CDR3 length: 14 residues. Deletions cut 0 bases from V and 7 bases from J, with 13 bases between. CDR1 GTSNPN and CDR2 SVGIG come from the germline V gene (reference sequence). In the case of this clonotype: Its antigen is not known.

Unique molecular identifiers were present in the TCR beta cDNA libraries. TCRdb reanalysed the PCR reads using MiXCR and keeps one entry per CDR3 protein. Seen here are hundreds of thousands of distinct CDR3 sequences, 59% observed once, and the top ten hold about 10%. Study findings and constraints: In patients, about 5 TRBV segments were more frequent than in controls, with TRBV5-6, TRBV5-1 and TRBV20-1 among them. Batch-mates among the samples co-clustered strongly by F measure.

The source of this sequence is a girl aged 2 to 9 with multiple sclerosis. The sample was blood. The chain combines TRBV30 with TRBJ2-1, with D possibly matching TRBD2 (7 bases). The CDR3 spells CAWSVLGGENEQFF. The CDR3 DNA reads as TGTGCCTGGAGTGTACTAGGGGGGGAGAATGAGCAGTTCTTC. Supplemented by reference TRBV30 and TRBJ2-1, the full variable domain reads SQTIHQWPATLVQPVGSPLSLECTVEGTSNPNLYWYRQAAGRGLQLLFYSVGIGQISSEVPQNLSASRPQDRQFILSSKKLLLSDSGFYLCAWSVLGGENEQFFGPGTRLTVL.